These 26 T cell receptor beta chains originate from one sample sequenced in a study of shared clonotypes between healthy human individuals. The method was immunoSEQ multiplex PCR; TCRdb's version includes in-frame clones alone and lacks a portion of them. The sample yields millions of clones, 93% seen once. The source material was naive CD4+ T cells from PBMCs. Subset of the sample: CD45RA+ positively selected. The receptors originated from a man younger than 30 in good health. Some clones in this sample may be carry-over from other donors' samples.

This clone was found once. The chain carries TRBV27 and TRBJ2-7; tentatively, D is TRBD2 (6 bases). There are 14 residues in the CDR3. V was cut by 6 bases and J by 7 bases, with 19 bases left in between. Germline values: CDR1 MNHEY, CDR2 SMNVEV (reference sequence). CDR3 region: CASSRAFEGTEQYF. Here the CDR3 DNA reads TGTGCCAGCAGCCGTGCTTTTGAGGGGACTGAGCAGTACTTC.

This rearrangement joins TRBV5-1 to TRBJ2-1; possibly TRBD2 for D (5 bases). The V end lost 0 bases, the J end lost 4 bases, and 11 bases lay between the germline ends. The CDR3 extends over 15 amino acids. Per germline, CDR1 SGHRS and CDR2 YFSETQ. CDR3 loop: CASSLGQRTYNEQFF. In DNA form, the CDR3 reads TGCGCCAGCAGCTTGGGGCAGCGGACGTACAATGAGCAGTTCTTC.

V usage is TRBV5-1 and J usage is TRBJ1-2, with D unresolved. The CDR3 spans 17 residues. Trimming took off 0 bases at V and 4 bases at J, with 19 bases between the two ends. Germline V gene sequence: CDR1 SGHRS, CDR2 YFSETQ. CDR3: CASSLVGESDELYGYTF. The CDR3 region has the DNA TGCGCCAGCAGCTTGGTTGGGGAGAGTGACGAACTCTATGGCTACACCTTC.

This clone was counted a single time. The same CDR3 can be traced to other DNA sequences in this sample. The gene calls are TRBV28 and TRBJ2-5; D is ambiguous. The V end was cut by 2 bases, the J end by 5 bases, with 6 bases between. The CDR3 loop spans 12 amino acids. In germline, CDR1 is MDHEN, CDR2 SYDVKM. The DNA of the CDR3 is TGTGCCAGCAGTTTAAACTCCGAGACCCAGTACTTC. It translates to CASSLNSETQYF.

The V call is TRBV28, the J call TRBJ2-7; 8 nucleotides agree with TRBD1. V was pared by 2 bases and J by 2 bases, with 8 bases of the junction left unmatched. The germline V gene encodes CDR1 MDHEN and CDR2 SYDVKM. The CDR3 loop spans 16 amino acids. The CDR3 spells CASSLTRAGGAYEQYF. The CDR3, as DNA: TGTGCCAGCAGTTTAACGCGTGCAGGGGGCGCCTACGAGCAGTACTTC.

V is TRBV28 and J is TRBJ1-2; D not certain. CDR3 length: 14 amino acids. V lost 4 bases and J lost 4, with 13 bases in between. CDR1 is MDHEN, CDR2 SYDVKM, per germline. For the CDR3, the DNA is TGTGCCAGCAGTTCCCCCCTTGACGGCTATGGCTACACCTTC. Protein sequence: CASSSPLDGYGYTF.

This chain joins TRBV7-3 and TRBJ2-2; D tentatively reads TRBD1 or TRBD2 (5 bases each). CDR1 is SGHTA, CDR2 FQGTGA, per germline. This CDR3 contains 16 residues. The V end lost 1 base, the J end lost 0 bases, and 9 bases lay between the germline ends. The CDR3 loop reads CASSLMGTSNTGELFF. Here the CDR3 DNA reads TGTGCCAGCAGCTTAATGGGGACGTCGAACACCGGGGAGCTGTTTTTT.

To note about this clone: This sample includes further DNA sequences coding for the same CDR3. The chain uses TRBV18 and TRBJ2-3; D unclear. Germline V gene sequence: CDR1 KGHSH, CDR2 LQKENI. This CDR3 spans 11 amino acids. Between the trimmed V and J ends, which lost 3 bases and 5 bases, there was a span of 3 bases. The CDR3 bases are TGTGCCAGCTCACCTGTAGATACGCAGTATTTT. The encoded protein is CASSPVDTQYF.

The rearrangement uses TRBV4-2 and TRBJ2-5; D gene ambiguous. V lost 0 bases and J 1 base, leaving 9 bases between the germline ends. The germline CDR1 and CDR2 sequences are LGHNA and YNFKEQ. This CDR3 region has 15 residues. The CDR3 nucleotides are TGTGCCAGCAGCCAAGATGGAACAACCCAAGAGACCCAGTACTTC. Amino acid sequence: CASSQDGTTQETQYF.

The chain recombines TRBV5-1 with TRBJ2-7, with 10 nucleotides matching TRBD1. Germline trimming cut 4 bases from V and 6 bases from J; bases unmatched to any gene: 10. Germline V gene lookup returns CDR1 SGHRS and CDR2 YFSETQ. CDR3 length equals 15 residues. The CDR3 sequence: CASSVGPGQGSEQYF. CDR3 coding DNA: TGCGCCAGCAGCGTAGGTCCGGGACAGGGGAGCGAGCAGTACTTC. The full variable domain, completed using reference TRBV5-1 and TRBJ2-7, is KAGVTQTPRYLIKTRGQQVTLSCSPISGHRSVSWYQQTPGQGLQFLFEYFSETQRNKGNFPGRFSGRQFSNSRSEMNVSTLELGDSALYLCASSVGPGQGSEQYFGPGTRLTVT.

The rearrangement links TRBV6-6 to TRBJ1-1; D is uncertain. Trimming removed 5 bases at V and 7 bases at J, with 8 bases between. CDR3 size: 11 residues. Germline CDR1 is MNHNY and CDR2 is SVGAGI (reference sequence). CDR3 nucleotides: TGTGCCAGCAGTGAGAGTGTTGAAGCTTTCTTT. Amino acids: CASSESVEAFF.

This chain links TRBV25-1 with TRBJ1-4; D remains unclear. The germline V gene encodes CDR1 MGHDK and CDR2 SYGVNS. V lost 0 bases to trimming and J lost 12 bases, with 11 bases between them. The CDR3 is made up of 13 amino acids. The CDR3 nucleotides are TGTGCCAGCAGTGAATACTATCGTGCGGAACTGTTTTTT. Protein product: CASSEYYRAELFF. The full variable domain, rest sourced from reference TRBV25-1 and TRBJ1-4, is EADIYQTPRYLVIGTGKKITLECSQTMGHDKMYWYQQDPGMELHLIHYSYGVNSTEKGDLSSESTVSRIRTEHFPLTLESARPSHTSQYLCASSEYYRAELFFGSGTQLSVL.

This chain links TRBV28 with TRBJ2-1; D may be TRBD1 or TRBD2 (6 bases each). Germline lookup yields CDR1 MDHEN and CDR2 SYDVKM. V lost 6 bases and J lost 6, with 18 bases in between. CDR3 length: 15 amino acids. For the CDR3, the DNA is TGTGCCAGCAGCCCCTCCGGGGGCCCAGGCAATGAGCAGTTCTTC. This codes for CASSPSGGPGNEQFF.

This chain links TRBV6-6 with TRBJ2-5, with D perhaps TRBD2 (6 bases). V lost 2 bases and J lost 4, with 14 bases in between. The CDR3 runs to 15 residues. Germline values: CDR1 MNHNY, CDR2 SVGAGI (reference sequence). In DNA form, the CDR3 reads TGTGCCAGCAGTTACGCGGGACCACGAGGAGAGACCCAGTACTTC. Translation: CASSYAGPRGETQYF.

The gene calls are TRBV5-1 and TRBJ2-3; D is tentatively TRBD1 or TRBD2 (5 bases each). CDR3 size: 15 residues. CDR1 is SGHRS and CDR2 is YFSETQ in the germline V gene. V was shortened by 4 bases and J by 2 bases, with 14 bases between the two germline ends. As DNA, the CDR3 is TGCGCCAGCAGCCCGGGTGGGGGAAACACAGATACGCAGTATTTT. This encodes CASSPGGGNTDTQYF.

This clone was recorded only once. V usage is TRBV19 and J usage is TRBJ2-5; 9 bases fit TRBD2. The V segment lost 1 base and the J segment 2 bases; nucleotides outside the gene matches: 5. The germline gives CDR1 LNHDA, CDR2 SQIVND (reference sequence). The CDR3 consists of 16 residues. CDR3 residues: CASSIGIAGVQETQYF. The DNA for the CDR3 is TGTGCCAGTAGTATAGGTATAGCGGGGGTACAAGAGACCCAGTACTTC.

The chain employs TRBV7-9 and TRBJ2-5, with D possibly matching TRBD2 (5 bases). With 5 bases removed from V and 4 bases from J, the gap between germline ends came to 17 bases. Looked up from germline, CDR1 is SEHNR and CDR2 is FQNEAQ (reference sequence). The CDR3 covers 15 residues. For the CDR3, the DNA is TGTGCCAGCAGCCCCCAAGCGAGGGCCGGAGAGACCCAGTACTTC. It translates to CASSPQARAGETQYF.

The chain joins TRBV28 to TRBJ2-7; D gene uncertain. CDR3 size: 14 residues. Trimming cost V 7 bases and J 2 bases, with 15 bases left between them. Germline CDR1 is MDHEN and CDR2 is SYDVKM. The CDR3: CASTEALATYEQYF. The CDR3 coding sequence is TGTGCCAGCACAGAGGCCCTGGCAACCTACGAGCAGTACTTC.

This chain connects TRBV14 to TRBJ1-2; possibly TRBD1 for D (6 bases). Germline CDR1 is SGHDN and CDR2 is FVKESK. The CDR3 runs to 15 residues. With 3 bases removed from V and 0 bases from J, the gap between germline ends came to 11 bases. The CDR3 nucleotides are TGTGCCAGCAGCCAGTTGGGGGGCGCTAACTATGGCTACACCTTC. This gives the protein CASSQLGGANYGYTF. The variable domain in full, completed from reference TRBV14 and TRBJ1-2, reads EAGVTQFPSHSVIEKGQTVTLRCDPISGHDNLYWYRRVMGKEIKFLLHFVKESKQDESGMPNNRFLAERTGGTYSTLKVQPAELEDSGVYFCASSQLGGANYGYTFGSGTRLTVV.

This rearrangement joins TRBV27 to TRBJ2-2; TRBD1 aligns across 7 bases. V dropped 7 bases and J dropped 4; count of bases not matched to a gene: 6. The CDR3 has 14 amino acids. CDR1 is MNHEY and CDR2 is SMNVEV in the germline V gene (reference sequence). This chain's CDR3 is CASNRDRATGELFF. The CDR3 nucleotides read TGTGCCAGCAATCGGGACAGAGCCACCGGGGAGCTGTTTTTT.

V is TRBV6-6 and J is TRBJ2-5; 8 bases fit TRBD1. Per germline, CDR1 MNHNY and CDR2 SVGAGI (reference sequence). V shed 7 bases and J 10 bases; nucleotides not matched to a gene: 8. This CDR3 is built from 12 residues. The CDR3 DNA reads TGTGCCAGCATATGGACAGGGAATGACCAGTACTTC. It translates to CASIWTGNDQYF.

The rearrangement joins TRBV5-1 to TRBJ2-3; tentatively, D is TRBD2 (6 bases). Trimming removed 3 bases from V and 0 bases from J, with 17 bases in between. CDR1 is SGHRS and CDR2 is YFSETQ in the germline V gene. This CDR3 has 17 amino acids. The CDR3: CASSSPRGGASTDTQYF. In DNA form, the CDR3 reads TGCGCCAGCAGCTCGCCCCGAGGAGGGGCTAGCACAGATACGCAGTATTTT.

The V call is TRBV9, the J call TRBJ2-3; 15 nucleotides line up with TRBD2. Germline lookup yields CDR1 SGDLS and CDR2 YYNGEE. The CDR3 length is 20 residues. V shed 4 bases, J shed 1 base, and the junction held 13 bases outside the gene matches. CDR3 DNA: TGTGCCAGCAGCACAGGCAGGGGACTAGCGGGGGGACGTGGCACAGATACGCAGTATTTT. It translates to CASSTGRGLAGGRGTDTQYF.

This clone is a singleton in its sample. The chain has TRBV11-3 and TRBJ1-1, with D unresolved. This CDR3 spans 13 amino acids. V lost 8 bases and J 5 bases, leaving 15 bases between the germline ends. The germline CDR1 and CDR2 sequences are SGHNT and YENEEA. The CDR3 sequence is CASSPGSGTEAFF. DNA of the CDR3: TGTGCCAGCTCACCCGGGTCGGGGACTGAAGCTTTCTTT.

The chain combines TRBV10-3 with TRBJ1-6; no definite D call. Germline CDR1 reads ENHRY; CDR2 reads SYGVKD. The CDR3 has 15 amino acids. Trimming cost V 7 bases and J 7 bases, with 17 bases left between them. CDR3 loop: CAITGFIGVNSPLHF. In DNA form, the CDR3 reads TGTGCCATCACCGGTTTTATCGGGGTGAATTCACCCCTCCACTTT.

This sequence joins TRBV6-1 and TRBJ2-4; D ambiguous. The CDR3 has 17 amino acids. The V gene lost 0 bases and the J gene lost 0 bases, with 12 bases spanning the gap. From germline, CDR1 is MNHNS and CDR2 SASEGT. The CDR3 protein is CASSEAPELLAKNIQYF. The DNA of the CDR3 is TGTGCCAGCAGTGAAGCGCCGGAGCTTCTAGCCAAAAACATTCAGTACTTC.